Listed here is a single T cell receptor (beta chain). Its antigen is currently unknown. The sample originates from a study of T-cell memory formation after mild COVID-19. Study-level results: Clones that contracted clustered mainly in CM and EM if CD4+ and in EMRA if CD8+. The study detected some responding clones in pre-infection memory, suggesting cross-reactive memory joined.

CDR1 and CDR2 from the germline V gene are SGHTA and FQGNSA. The CDR3 contains 13 residues. Trimming took 3 bases from V and 10 from J, leaving 13 bases between them. MiXCR was run by TCRdb on the 5' RACE reads, yielding one entry per CDR3 protein. The sample records under 300,000 distinct CDR3 sequences, roughly 9.4% being singletons. The chain carries TRBV7-2 and TRBJ2-1; D may correspond to TRBD1 or TRBD2 (5 bases each). Sequencing was performed on PBMCs or a T cell subset sorted from them (not recorded which). The TCR comes from a man younger than 35 who had mild COVID-19 (a few samples of this study predate the infection). Cell type and time point are not known. CDR3 loop: CASSFEGGGEQFF. CDR3 sequence (DNA): TGTGCCAGCAGCTTCGAGGGTGGGGGAGAGCAGTTCTTC.